This note documents a single T cell receptor (beta chain) sequence. The antigen is undetermined. These data originate in a study of OX40 agonist ivuxolimab in advanced cancers. About the research overall: The drug used for patients, ivuxolimab, was an agonistic anti-OX40 (CD134) antibody.

Whole-study findings and limits: Mean expanded clone counts were higher in CD8+ than CD4+ T cells. Partial responders dosed at 0.1-3.0 mg/kg displayed clonal expansion ranking among the lowest.

The germline CDR1 and CDR2 sequences are SGDLS and YYNGEE. Trimming pared 7 bases from V and 1 base from J, leaving 12 bases between. The CDR3 has 14 residues. Exclusion of a patient followed from autoimmune disease history or systemic immunosuppression. Profiling relied on immunoSEQ multiplex PCR, and the TCRdb table lists in-frame clones only, not all of them. The sample has tens of thousands of clones, 85% to 90% seen once. Sequenced material: CD4+ or CD8+ T cells sorted from blood, taken in a trial of the OX40 agonist ivuxolimab. The receptor comes from an adult with an advanced solid tumor such as melanoma, head and neck, liver or kidney cancer. V usage is TRBV9 and J usage is TRBJ1-5, with D tentatively TRBD1 (6 bases). The CDR3 here is CASGGGQSNQPQHF. CDR3 DNA: TGTGCCAGCGGGGGGGGCCAAAGCAATCAGCCCCAGCATTTT.